The 10 T cell receptor beta chains below all came from one sample that was sequenced in a study of blood T cell repertoires in COVID-19. Profiled with immunoSEQ multiplex PCR; TCRdb holds only in-frame clones, not every one. The table records around 130,000 clones, around 85% of them present only once. Sequencing used peripheral blood. Receptors were obtained from a woman of 80 years or more with acute or convalescent COVID-19.

The chain recombines TRBV7-2 with TRBJ2-3; D uncertain. The length of the CDR3 is 14 residues. The germline gives CDR1 SGHTA, CDR2 FQGNSA. V dropped 1 base and J dropped 4 bases, with 9 bases sitting between them. CDR3 in DNA: TGTGCCAGCAGCTTAGGAGCGAGACCAGATACGCAGTATTTT. This translates into CASSLGARPDTQYF.

This clone was seen a single time. This chain joins TRBV2 and TRBJ2-5; 8 positions agree with TRBD2. V lost 7 bases to trimming and J lost 4 bases; unmatched junction nucleotides: 8. This CDR3 is 14 amino acids long. In germline, CDR1 is SNHLY, CDR2 FYNNEI. CDR3 sequence: CASTYGGTRETQYF. The CDR3 DNA reads as TGTGCCAGCACCTACGGCGGGACTAGAGAGACCCAGTACTTC.

The genes are TRBV7-9 and TRBJ2-3; 7 nucleotides match TRBD2. Germline V gives CDR1 SEHNR, CDR2 FQNEAQ (reference sequence). The ends lost 4 bases at V and 0 bases at J; junction bases unmatched: 7. The CDR3 covers 16 residues. The CDR3 region has the DNA TGTGCCAGCAGCTCCTGGCGGGGGACTAGCACAGATACGCAGTATTTT. Its protein product is CASSSWRGTSTDTQYF.

This sequence joins TRBV3-1 (or the pseudogene TRBV3-2) and TRBJ1-1, with 8 bases lining up with TRBD1. The CDR3 is made up of 14 amino acids. V was clipped by 4 bases and J by 4 bases; unmatched bases: 5. Germline CDR1 and CDR2: LGHDT and YNNKEL (reference sequence). The CDR3 loop reads CASSLMDRATEAFF. The DNA of the CDR3 is TGTGCCAGCAGCCTAATGGACAGGGCCACTGAAGCTTTCTTT.

This chain uses TRBV19 with TRBJ2-7; 9 nucleotides match TRBD2. The CDR3 runs 15 residues. Germline-derived CDR1 and CDR2 are LNHDA and SQIVND (reference sequence). J was trimmed by 6 bases and V by 0 bases; bases with no gene match: 6. CDR3 in DNA: TGTGCCAGTAGTATAGACGGAGCGGGAGGATCCGAGCAGTACTTC. Translation: CASSIDGAGGSEQYF.

CDR3 nucleotides: TGTGCCTACAGGGCTTCTGTGGAAAAACTGTTTTTT. Translation gives CAYRASVEKLFF. The chain employs TRBV30 and TRBJ1-4; maybe TRBD1 (6 bases). The CDR3 is 12 residues long. V gave up 7 bases and J gave up 8 bases, with 14 bases separating them. Looked up from germline, CDR1 is GTSNPN and CDR2 is SVGIG (reference sequence). The full variable domain, in which reference TRBV30 and TRBJ1-4 provide the parts outside the CDR3, is SQTIHQWPATLVQPVGSPLSLECTVEGTSNPNLYWYRQAAGRGLQLLFYSVGIGQISSEVPQNLSASRPQDRQFILSSKKLLLSDSGFYLCAYRASVEKLFFGSGTQLSVL.

The table lists this clone with a count of one. This rearrangement joins TRBV7-9 to TRBJ1-2; D remains unclear. Trimming left V 1 base short and J 4 bases short, with 7 bases between. CDR1 and CDR2 from the germline V gene are SEHNR and FQNEAQ (reference sequence). This CDR3 comprises 13 residues. The CDR3 DNA reads as TGTGCCAGCAGCTTAGGGGGAGGCTATGGCTACACCTTC. Amino acid sequence: CASSLGGGYGYTF. The full variable domain, its missing parts supplied by reference TRBV7-9 and TRBJ1-2, is DTGVSQNPRHKITKRGQNVTFRCDPISEHNRLYWYRQTLGQGPEFLTYFQNEAQLEKSRLLSDRFSAERPKGSFSTLEIQRTEQGDSAMYLCASSLGGGYGYTFGSGTRLTVV.

The genes are TRBV19 and TRBJ2-1; 10 nucleotides match TRBD2. Germline V gene data show CDR1 as LNHDA and CDR2 as SQIVND (reference sequence). The CDR3 length is 16 residues. The ends lost 6 bases at V and 4 bases at J; junction bases unmatched: 9. In nucleotides, the CDR3 is TGTGCCAGTAGCCCACTTAGCGGGGGGAATTACAATGAGCAGTTCTTC. Translation: CASSPLSGGNYNEQFF.

The V call is TRBV6-6, the J call TRBJ1-3; no clear D gene. The CDR3 length is 13 residues. CDR1 is MNHNY and CDR2 is SVGAGI in the germline V gene (reference sequence). Trimming cost V 7 bases and J 0 bases, with 7 bases left between them. The chain's CDR3 is CASILSSGNTIYF. CDR3 in DNA: TGTGCCAGCATCCTCAGCTCTGGAAACACCATATATTTT.

The CDR3 spells CASSPMAGGPYNEQFF. The CDR3 DNA sequence: TGTGCCAGCAGCCCAATGGCGGGGGGACCTTACAATGAGCAGTTCTTC. J is TRBJ2-1 and V is TRBV5-4; 8 nucleotides align to TRBD2. V lost 4 bases to trimming and J lost 4 bases; unmatched junction nucleotides: 10. Per the germline V gene, CDR1 is SGHNT and CDR2 is YYREEE (reference sequence). CDR3 length equals 16 residues.